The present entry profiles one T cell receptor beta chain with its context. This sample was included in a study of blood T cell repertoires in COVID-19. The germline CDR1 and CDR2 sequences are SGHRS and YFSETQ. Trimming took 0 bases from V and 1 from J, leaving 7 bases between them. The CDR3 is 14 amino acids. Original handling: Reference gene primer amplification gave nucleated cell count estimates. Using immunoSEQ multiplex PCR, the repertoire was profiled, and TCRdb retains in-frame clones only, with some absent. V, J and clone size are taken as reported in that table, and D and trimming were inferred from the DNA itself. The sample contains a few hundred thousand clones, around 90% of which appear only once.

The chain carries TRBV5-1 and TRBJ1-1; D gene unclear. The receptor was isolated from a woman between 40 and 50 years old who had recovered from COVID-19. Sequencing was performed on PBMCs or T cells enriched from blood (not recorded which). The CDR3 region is CASSLVAGNTEAFF. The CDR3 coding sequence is TGCGCCAGCAGCTTGGTCGCGGGGAACACTGAAGCTTTCTTT.